This is a list of T cell receptor beta chains from one sample in a study of siplizumab effects on memory and regulatory T cells. Only in-frame clones appear in the TCRdb table, and some are missing; sequencing was by immunoSEQ multiplex PCR. The top ten clones hold around 0.6% of a sample with tens of thousands of clones, under 98% of them seen once. Sequenced input: naive CD4+ T cells sorted from blood. These receptors originate from a human donor in good health. The CDR3 runs from the conserved cysteine through the conserved F or W. D genes are given only for firm matches. Rows may omit the clone size; those that give it use once, few, many or a size class.

clone_size: .; d_call: TRBD2; v_call: TRBV6-5; j_call: TRBJ2-1; cdr3_aa: CASSNLAGPYNEQFF; cdr3_nt: TGTGCCAGCAGCAATCTAGCGGGCCCCTACAATGAGCAGTTCTTC
clone_size: .; d_call: .; v_call: TRBV5-6; j_call: TRBJ2-2; cdr3_aa: CASSFPVGASTGELFF; cdr3_nt: TGTGCCAGCAGCTTCCCAGTAGGGGCGAGCACCGGGGAGCTGTTTTTT
clone_size: .; d_call: TRBD1; v_call: TRBV6-5; j_call: TRBJ2-7; cdr3_aa: CASTRGQGNYEQYF; cdr3_nt: TGTGCCAGCACGAGGGGGCAGGGTAACTACGAGCAGTACTTC
clone_size: .; d_call: .; v_call: TRBV5-1; j_call: TRBJ2-6; cdr3_aa: CASSPTSLLSGANVLTF; cdr3_nt: TGCGCCAGCAGCCCGACCAGTTTACTCTCTGGGGCCAACGTCCTGACTTTC
clone_size: .; d_call: TRBD1; v_call: TRBV29-1; j_call: TRBJ1-2; cdr3_aa: CSVRTGTNYGYTF; cdr3_nt: TGCAGCGTTCGGACAGGAACTAACTATGGCTACACCTTC
clone_size: once; d_call: .; v_call: TRBV30; j_call: TRBJ1-3; cdr3_aa: CAWSAPQGIGNTIYF; cdr3_nt: TGTGCCTGGAGTGCCCCACAGGGCATTGGAAACACCATATATTTT
clone_size: once; d_call: .; v_call: TRBV20-1; j_call: TRBJ2-1; cdr3_aa: CSANSGPQQFF; cdr3_nt: TGCAGTGCCAACAGCGGTCCCCAGCAGTTCTTC
clone_size: .; d_call: TRBD2; v_call: TRBV19; j_call: TRBJ2-3; cdr3_aa: CASSIAPGGSTDTQYF; cdr3_nt: TGTGCCAGTAGTATAGCTCCGGGAGGGAGCACAGATACGCAGTATTTT
clone_size: .; d_call: .; v_call: TRBV28; j_call: TRBJ1-1; cdr3_aa: CASSPRQDRTEAFF; cdr3_nt: TGTGCCAGCAGCCCCCGACAGGATCGGACTGAAGCTTTCTTT
clone_size: .; d_call: TRBD1; v_call: TRBV5-1; j_call: TRBJ1-5; cdr3_aa: CASSQTGSGPQHF; cdr3_nt: TGCGCCAGCAGCCAGACAGGGTCCGGGCCCCAGCATTTT